This T cell receptor (beta chain) was found in a study of blood T cell repertoires in COVID-19. Original analysis: The authors estimated nucleated cell counts from reference gene primer amplification. Some clones are missing from TCRdb's copy, which holds only in-frame ones; the method was immunoSEQ multiplex PCR. V and J calls and clone size are those listed in that table; D and trimming were worked out from the DNA. This sample has 200,000 to 250,000 clones, with 82% found just once. The CDR3 sequence is 16 residues long. The sample taken for sequencing was PBMCs or T cells enriched from blood (not recorded which). The clonotype was recovered from a woman aged 55-69 years who had recovered from COVID-19. This sequence joins TRBV21-1 and TRBJ2-7; the table assigns TRBD2, which was not confirmed against the DNA. TRBV21-1 is described as a pseudogene. As DNA, the CDR3 is TGTGCCAGCAGCGAGGAAGTTCGCCACTCCTCCTACGAGCAGTACTTC. Encoded protein: CASSEEVRHSSYEQYF.